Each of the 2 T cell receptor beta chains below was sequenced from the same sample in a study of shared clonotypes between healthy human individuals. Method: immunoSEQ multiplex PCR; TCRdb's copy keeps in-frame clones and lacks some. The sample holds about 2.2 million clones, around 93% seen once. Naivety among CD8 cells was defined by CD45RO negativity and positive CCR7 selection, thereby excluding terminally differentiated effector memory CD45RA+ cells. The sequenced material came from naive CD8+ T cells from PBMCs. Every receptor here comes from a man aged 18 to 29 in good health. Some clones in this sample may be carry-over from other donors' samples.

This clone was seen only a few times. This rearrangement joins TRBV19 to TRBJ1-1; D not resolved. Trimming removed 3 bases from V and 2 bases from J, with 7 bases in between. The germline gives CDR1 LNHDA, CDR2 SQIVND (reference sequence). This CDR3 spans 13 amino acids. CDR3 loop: CASSIWANTEAFF. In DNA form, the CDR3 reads TGTGCCAGTAGTATCTGGGCAAACACTGAAGCTTTCTTT.

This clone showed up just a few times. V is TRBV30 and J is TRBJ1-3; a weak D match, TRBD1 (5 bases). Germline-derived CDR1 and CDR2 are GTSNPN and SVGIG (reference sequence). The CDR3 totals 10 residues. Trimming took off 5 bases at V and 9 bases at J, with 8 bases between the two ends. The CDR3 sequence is CAWAGSTIYF. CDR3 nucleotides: TGTGCCTGGGCAGGGAGCACCATATATTTT.